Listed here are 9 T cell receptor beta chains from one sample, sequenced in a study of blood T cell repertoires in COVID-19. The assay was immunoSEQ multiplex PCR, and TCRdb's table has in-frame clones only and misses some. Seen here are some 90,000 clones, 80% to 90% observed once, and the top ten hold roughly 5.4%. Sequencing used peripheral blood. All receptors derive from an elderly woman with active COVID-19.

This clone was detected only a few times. The CDR3 region has the DNA TGTGCCAGCAGCTTAGAAGGTAGCGGGGTTTACGAGCAGTACTTC. This encodes CASSLEGSGVYEQYF. V is TRBV7-8 and J is TRBJ2-7; 8 bases align to TRBD2. Trimming at V came to 1 base and at J to 4 bases, leaving 6 bases not matched to a gene. Germline CDR1 SGHVS, CDR2 FQNEAQ. This CDR3 has 15 residues. Supplemented by reference TRBV7-8 and TRBJ2-7, the full variable domain reads GAGVSQSPRYKVAKRGQDVALRCDPISGHVSLFWYQQALGQGPEFLTYFQNEAQLDKSGLPSDRFFAERPEGSVSTLKIQRTQQEDSAVYLCASSLEGSGVYEQYFGPGTRLTVT.

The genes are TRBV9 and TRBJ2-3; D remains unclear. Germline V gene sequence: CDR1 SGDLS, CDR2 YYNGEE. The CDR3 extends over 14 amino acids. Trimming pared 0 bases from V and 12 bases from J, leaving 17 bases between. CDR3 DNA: TGTGCCAGCAGCGTAGGCCCCACCTCAGTCCACCAGTATTTT. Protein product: CASSVGPTSVHQYF.

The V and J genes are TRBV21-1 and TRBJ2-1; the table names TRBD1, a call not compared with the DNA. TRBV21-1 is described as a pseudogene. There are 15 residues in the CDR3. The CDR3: CASSKEGDKHNEQFF. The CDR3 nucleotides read TGTGCCAGCAGCAAAGAGGGGGACAAACACAATGAGCAGTTCTTC.

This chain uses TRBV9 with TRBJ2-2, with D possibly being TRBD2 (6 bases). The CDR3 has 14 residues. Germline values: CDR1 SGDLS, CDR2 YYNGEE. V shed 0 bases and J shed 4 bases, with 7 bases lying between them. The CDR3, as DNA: TGTGCCAGCAGCGTAGGGGGAGGCACCGGGGAGCTGTTTTTT. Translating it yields CASSVGGGTGELFF. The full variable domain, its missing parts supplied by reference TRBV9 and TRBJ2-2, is DSGVTQTPKHLITATGQRVTLRCSPRSGDLSVYWYQQSLDQGLQFLIQYYNGEERAKGNILERFSAQQFPDLHSELNLSSLELGDSALYFCASSVGGGTGELFFGEGSRLTVL.

CDR3 DNA sequence: TGTGCCAGCAAAGGTCGGCAGGGCTTTCGGGAGACCCAGTACTTC. Encoded protein: CASKGRQGFRETQYF. The chain uses TRBV6-5 and TRBJ2-5; D is perhaps TRBD1 (5 bases). The germline V gene encodes CDR1 MNHEY and CDR2 SVGAGI. The V end lost 7 bases, the J end lost 5 bases, and 20 bases lay between the germline ends. The CDR3 is made up of 15 amino acids.

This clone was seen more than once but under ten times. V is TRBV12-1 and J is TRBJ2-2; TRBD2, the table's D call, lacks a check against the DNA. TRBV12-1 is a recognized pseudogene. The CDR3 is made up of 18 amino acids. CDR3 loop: CASSPGLADPTVTGELFF. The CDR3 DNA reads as TGTGCCAGCAGCCCGGGACTAGCGGACCCTACGGTCACCGGGGAGCTGTTTTTT.

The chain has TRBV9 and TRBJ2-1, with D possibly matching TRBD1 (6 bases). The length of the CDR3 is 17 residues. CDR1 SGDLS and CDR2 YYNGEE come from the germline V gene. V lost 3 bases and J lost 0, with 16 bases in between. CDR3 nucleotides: TGTGCCAGCAGCGGACCCCGGACAGAGAGCTCCTACAATGAGCAGTTCTTC. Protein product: CASSGPRTESSYNEQFF.

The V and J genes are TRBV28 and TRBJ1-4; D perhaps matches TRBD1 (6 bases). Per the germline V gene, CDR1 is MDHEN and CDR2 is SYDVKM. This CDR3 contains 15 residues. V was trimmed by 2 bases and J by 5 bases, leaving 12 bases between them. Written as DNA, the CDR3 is TGTGCCAGCAGTTTAACGGGACAACCCAATGAAAAACTGTTTTTT. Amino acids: CASSLTGQPNEKLFF.

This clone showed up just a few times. CDR3 amino acids: CASSQDRAPPLHF. The CDR3 DNA follows: TGTGCCAGCAGCCAAGACAGGGCTCCACCCCTCCACTTT. The genes are TRBV4-2 and TRBJ1-6, with a tentative D call TRBD1 (5 bases). The CDR3 sequence is 13 residues long. The V end was cut by 0 bases, the J end by 11 bases, with 8 bases between. The germline gives CDR1 LGHNA, CDR2 YNFKEQ.